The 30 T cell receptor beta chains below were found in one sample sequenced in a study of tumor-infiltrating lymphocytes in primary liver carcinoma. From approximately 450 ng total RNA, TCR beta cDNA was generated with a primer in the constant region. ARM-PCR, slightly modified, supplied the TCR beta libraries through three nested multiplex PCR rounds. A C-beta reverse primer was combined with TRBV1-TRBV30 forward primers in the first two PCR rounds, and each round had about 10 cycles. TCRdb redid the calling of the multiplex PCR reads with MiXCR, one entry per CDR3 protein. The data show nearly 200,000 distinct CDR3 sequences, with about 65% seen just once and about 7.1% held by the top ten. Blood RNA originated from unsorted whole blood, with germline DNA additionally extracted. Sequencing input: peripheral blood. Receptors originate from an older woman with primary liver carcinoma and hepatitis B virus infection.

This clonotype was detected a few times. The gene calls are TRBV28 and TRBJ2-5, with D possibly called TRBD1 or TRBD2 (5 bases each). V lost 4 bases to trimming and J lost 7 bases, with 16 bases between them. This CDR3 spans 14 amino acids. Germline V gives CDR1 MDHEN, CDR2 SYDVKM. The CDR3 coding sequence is TGTGCCAGCAGTTCCCCGGGACCGCGCCGGACCCAGTACTTC. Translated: CASSSPGPRRTQYF.

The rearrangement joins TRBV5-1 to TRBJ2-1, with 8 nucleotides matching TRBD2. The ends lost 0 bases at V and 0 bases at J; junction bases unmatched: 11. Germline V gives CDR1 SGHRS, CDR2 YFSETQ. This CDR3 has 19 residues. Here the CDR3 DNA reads TGCGCCAGCAGCTTGGAGCGGAGCGGGAGAGTTCCCTCCTACAATGAGCAGTTCTTC. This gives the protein CASSLERSGRVPSYNEQFF.

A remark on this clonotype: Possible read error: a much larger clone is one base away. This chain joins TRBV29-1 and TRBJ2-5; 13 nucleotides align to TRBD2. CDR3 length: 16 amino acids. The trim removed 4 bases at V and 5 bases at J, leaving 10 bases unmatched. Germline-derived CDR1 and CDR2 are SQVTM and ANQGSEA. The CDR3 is CSVVTSGRRLEETQYF. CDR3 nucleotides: TGCAGCGTTGTGACTAGCGGGAGGAGGCTCGAGGAGACCCAGTACTTC. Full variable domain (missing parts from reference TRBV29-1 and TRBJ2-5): SAVISQKPSRDICQRGTSLTIQCQVDSQVTMMFWYRQQPGQSLTLIATANQGSEATYESGFVIDKFPISRPNLTFSTLTVSNMSPEDSSIYLCSVVTSGRRLEETQYFGPGTRLLVL.

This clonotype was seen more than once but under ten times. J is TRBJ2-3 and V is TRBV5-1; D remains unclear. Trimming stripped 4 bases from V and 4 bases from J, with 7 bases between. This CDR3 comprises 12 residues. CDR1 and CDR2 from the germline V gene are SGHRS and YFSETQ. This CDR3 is CASSPTADTQYF. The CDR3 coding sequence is TGCGCCAGCAGCCCCACAGCAGATACGCAGTATTTT. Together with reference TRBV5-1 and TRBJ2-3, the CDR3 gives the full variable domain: KAGVTQTPRYLIKTRGQQVTLSCSPISGHRSVSWYQQTPGQGLQFLFEYFSETQRNKGNFPGRFSGRQFSNSRSEMNVSTLELGDSALYLCASSPTADTQYFGPGTRLTVL.

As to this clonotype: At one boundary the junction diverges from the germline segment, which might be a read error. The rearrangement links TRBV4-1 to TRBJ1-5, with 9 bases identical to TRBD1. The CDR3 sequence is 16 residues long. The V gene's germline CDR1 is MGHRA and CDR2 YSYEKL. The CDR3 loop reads CANSPRTGDSNQPQHF. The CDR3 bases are TGTGCCAACAGCCCTCGGACAGGGGATAGCAATCAGCCCCAGCATTTT.

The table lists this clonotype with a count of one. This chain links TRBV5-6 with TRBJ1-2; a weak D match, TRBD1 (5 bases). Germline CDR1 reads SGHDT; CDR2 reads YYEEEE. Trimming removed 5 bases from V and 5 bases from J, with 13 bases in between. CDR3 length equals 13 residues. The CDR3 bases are TGTGCCAGCAGTTTCCGGGGGGGTTATGGCTACACCTTC. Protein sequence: CASSFRGGYGYTF.

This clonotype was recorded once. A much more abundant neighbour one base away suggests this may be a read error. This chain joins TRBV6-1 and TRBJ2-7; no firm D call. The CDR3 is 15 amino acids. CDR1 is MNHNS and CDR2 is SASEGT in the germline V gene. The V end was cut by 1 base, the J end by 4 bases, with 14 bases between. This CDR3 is CASSEDGVSSYEQYF. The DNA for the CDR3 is TGTGCCAGCAGTGAAGACGGCGTGAGCTCGTACGAGCAGTACTTC.

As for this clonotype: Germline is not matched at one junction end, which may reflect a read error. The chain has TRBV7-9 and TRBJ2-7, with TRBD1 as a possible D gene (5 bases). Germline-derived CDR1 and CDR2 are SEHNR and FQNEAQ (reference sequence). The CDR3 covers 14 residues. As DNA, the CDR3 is TGTGCCATCAGCAGGGTTGCCAGCTCCTACGAGCAGTACTTC. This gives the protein CAISRVASSYEQYF.

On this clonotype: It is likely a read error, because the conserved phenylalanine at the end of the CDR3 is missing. Here the CDR3 DNA reads TGTGCCAGCACATTAGCCGACGGAAGAATGAACACTGAAGCTTTCCTT. Protein product: CASTLADGRMNTEAFL. The chain is built from TRBV11-3 and TRBJ1-1; D is unclear. CDR1 and CDR2 (germline): SGHNT, YENEEA. The CDR3 consists of 16 residues. V dropped 7 bases and J dropped 0 bases, with 18 bases sitting between them.

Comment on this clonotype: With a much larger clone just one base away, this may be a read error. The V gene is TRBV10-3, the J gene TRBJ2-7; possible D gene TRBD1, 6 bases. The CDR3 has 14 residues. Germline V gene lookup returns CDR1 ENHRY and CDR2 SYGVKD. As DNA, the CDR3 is TGTACCATCACCGCCGGGACACCACCCTACGAGCAGTACTTC. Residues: CTITAGTPPYEQYF.

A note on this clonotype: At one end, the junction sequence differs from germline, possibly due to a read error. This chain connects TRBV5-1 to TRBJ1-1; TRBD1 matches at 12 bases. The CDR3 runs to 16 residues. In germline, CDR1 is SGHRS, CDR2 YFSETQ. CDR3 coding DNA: TGCGCCAGCAGCGTCCGGGACAGGGGGCTTGGGACTGAAGCCTTCTTT. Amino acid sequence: CASSVRDRGLGTEAFF. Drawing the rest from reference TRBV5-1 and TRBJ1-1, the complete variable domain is KAGVTQTPRYLIKTRGQQVTLSCSPISGHRSVSWYQQTPGQGLQFLFEYFSETQRNKGNFPGRFSGRQFSNSRSEMNVSTLELGDSALYLCASSVRDRGLGTEAFFGQGTRLTVV.

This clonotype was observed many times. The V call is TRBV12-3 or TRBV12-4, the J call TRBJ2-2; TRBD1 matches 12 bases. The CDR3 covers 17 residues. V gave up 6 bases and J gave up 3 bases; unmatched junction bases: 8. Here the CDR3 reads CASSPGQGARDTGELFF. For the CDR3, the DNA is TGTGCCAGCAGCCCGGGACAGGGGGCGCGGGACACCGGGGAGCTGTTTTTT.

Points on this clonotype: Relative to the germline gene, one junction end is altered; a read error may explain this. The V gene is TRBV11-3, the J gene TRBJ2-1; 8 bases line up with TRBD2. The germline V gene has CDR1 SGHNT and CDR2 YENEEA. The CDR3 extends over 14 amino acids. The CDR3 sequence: CASSYSGMVNEQFF. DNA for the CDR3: TGTGCCAGCAGCTATAGCGGGATGGTAAATGAACAGTTCTTC. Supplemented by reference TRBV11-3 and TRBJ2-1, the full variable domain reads EAGVVQSPRYKIIEKKQPVAFWCNPISGHNTLYWYLQNLGQGPELLIRYENEEAVDDSQLPKDRFSAERLKGVDSTLKIQPAELGDSAVYLCASSYSGMVNEQFFGPGTRLTVL.

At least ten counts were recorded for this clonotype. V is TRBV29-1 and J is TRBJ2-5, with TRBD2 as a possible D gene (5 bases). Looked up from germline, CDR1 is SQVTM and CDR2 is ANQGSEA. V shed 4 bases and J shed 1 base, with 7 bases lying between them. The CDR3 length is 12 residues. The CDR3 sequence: CSVGLPQETQYF. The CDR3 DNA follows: TGCAGCGTTGGACTACCCCAAGAGACCCAGTACTTC.

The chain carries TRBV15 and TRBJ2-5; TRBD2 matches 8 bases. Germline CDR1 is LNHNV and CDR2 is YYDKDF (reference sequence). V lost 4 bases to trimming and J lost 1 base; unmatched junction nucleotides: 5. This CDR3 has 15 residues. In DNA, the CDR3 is TGTGCCACCAGCACTTATAGCGGGGTCCAAGAGACCCAGTACTTC. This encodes CATSTYSGVQETQYF.

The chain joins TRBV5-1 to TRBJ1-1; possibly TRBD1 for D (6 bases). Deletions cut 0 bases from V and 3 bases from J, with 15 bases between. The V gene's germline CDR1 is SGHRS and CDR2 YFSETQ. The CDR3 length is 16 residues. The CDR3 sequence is CASSLEAGEWDTEAFF. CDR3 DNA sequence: TGCGCCAGCAGCTTGGAGGCAGGGGAGTGGGACACTGAAGCTTTCTTT.

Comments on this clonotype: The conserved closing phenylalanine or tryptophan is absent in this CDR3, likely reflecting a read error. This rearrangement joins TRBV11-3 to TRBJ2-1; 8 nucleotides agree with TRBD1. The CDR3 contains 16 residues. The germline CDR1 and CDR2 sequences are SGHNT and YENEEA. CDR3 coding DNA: TGTGCAAGCAGCTTCGTTGGGACAGGCTCCTACAATGAGCAGTTCTTA. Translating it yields CASSFVGTGSYNEQFL.

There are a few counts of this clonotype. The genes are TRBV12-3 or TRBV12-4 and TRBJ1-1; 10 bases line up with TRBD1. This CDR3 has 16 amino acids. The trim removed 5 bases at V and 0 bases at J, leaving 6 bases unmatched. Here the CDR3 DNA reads TGTGCCAGCAGTAGTGGACAGGGGGGCATGAACACTGAAGCTTTCTTT. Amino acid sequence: CASSSGQGGMNTEAFF.

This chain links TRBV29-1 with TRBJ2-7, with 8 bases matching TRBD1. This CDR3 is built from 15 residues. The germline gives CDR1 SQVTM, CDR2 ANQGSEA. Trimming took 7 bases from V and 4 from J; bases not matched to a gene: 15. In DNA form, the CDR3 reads TGCAGCGAGGCGGTGGGCGGGACAGGATCATACGAGCAGTACTTC. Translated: CSEAVGGTGSYEQYF.

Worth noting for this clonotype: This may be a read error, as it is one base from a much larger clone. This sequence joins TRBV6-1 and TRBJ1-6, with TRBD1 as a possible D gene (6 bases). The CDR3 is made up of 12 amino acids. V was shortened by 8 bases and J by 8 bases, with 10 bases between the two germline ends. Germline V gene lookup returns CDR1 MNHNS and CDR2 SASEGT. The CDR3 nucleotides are TGTGCCAGCCAAGGGGGAGATTCACCCCTCCACTTT. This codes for CASQGGDSPLHF.

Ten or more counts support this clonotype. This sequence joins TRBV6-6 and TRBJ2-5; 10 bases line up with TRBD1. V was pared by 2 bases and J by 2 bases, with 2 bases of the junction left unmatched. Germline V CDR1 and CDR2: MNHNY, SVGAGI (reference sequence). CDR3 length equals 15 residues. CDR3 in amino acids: CASSYRDRGQETQYF. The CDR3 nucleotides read TGTGCCAGCAGTTACCGGGACAGGGGTCAAGAGACCCAGTACTTC.

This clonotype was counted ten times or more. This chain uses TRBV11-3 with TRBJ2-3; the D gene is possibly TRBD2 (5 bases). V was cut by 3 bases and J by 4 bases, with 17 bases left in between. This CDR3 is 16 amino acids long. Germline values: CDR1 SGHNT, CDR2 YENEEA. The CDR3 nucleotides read TGTGCCAGCAGCTTGGGCGAGGGTCTCCTAGCAGATACGCAGTATTTT. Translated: CASSLGEGLLADTQYF.

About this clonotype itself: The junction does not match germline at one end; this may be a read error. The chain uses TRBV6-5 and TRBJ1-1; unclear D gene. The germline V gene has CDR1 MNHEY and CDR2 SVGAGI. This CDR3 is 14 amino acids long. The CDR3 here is CASRATFMNTEASF. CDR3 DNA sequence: TGTGCCAGCAGAGCGACCTTCATGAACACTGAAGCTTCCTTT.

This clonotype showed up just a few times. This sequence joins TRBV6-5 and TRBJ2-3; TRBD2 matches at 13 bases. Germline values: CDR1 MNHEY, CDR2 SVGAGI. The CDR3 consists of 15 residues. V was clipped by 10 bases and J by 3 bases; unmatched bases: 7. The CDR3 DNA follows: TGTGCCACCTCTGGACTAGCGGGAGAGACAGATACGCAGTATTTT. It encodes CATSGLAGETDTQYF.

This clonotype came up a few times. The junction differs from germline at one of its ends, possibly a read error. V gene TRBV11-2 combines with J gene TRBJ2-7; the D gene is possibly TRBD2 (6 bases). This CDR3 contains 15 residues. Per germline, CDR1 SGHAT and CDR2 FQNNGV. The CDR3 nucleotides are TGTGCCGGCAGCCTCGGCGGGACTCTACCCTACGAGCAGTACTTC. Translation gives CAGSLGGTLPYEQYF.

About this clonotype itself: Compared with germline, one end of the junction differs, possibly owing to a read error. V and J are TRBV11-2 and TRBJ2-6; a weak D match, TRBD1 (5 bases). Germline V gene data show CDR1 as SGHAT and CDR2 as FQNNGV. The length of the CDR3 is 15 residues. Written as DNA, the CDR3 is TGTGCCTGCAGTCTACAGGCCTCTGGGGCCATCGTCCTGACTTTC. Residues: CACSLQASGAIVLTF.

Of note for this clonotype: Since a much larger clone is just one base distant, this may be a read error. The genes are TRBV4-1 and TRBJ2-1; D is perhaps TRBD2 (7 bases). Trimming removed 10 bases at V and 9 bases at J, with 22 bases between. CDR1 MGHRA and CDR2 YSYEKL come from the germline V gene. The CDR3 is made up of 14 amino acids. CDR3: CANTRGGARAEQFF. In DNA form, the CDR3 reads TGCGCCAACACCAGAGGGGGGGCGCGGGCTGAGCAGTTCTTC.

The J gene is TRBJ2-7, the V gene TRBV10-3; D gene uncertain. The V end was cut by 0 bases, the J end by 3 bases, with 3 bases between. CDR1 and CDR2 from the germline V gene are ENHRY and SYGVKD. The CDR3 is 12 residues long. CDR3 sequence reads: CAISESNYEQYF. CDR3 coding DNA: TGTGCCATCAGTGAGTCAAACTACGAGCAGTACTTC.

CDR3: CASSFLRQGAGAKNIQYF. The CDR3, as DNA: TGTGCCAGCAGTTTCTTGAGACAGGGGGCTGGAGCCAAAAACATTCAGTACTTC. The chain couples TRBV28 to TRBJ2-4; 10 bases match TRBD1. Germline values: CDR1 MDHEN, CDR2 SYDVKM. The length of the CDR3 is 18 residues. The V and J ends lost 3 bases and 0 bases, in that order; junction bases with no gene match: 8.

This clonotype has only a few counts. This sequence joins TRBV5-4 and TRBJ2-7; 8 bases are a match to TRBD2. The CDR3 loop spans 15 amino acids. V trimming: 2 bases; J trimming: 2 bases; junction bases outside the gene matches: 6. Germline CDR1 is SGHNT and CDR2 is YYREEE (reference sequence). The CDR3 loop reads CASSFGAGATYEQYF. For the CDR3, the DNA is TGTGCCAGCAGCTTCGGAGCGGGAGCGACCTACGAGCAGTACTTC. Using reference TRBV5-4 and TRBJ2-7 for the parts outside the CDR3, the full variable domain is ETGVTQSPTHLIKTRGQQVTLRCSSQSGHNTVSWYQQALGQGPQFIFQYYREEENGRGNFPPRFSGLQFPNYSSELNVNALELDDSALYLCASSFGAGATYEQYFGPGTRLTVT.